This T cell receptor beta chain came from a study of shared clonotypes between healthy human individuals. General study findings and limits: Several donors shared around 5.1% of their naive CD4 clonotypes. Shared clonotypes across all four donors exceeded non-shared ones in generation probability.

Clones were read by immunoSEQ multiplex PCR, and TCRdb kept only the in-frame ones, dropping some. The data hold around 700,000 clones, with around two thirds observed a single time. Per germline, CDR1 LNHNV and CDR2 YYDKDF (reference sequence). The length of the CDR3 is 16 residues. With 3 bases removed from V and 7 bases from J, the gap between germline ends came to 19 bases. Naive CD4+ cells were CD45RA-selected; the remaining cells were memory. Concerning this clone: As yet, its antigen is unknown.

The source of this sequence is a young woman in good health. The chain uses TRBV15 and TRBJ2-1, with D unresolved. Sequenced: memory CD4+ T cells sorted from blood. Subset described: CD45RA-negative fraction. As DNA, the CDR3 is TGTGCCACCAGCAGTCCACGACTCAGCTTACGGAATGAGCAGTTCTTC. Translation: CATSSPRLSLRNEQFF.